Described below is a single T cell receptor (beta chain) sequence and its context. As for treatment: around 19 received Ad26.COV2.S at low or high dose, single or two shots; 5 received placebo; per-sample allocation not given. Day 63 following the first vaccine or placebo injection was when the samples were taken. Deletions cut 1 base from V and 10 bases from J, with 17 bases between. There are 15 residues in the CDR3. Germline lookup yields CDR1 MGHRA and CDR2 YSYEKL. The data were obtained in a study of Ad26.COV2.S vaccination and SARS-CoV-2 variants. Sequencing used immunoSEQ multiplex PCR; TCRdb keeps in-frame clones, though not all of them. The sample contains 400,000 to 500,000 clones, about 91% of which appear only once.

The specimen comprised peripheral blood, sampled in a trial of Ad26.COV2.S vaccine versus placebo. The TCR was taken from a person aged 18-60 years who received the Ad26.COV2.S COVID-19 vaccine or a placebo. The chain carries TRBV4-1 and TRBJ1-5; D perhaps matches TRBD1 (5 bases). CDR3 loop: CASSQGSAGKEPQHF. The CDR3 DNA reads as TGCGCCAGCAGCCAAGGGTCGGCAGGGAAGGAACCCCAGCATTTT.